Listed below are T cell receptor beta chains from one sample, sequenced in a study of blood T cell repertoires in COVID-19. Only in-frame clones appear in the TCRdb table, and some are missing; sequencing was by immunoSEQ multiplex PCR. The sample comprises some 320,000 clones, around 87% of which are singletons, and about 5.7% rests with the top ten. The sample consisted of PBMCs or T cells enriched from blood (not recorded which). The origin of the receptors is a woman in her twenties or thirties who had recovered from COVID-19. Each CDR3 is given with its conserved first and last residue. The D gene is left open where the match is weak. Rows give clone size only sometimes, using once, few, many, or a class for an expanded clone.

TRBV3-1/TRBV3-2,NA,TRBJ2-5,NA,TGTGCCAGCAGCCAAGGGAGGGAGGAGACCCAGTACTTC,CASSQGREETQYF
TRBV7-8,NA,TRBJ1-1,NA,TGTGCCAGCAGCTTAGACTTCGATGAAGTTGAAGCTTTCTTT,CASSLDFDEVEAFF
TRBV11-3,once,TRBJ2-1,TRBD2,TGTGCCAGCAGCTTAGTAGGTAGCGGGGGTTACAATGAGCAGTTCTTC,CASSLVGSGGYNEQFF
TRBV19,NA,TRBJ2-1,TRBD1,TGTGCCAGTAGGGGGACAGGTACTTTAAATGAGCAGTTCTTC,CASRGTGTLNEQFF
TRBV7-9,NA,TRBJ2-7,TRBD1,TGTGCCACGTCATCGGGACAGGGACCCTACGAGCAGTACTTC,CATSSGQGPYEQYF
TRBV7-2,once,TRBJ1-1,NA,TGTGCCAGCACCTACGAAGCGCTGTGGAACACTGAAGCTTTCTTT,CASTYEALWNTEAFF
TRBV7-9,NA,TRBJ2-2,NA,TGTGCCAGCAGCTTAGGACTGTCGAACACCGGGGAGCTGTTTTTT,CASSLGLSNTGELFF
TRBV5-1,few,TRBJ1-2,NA,TGCGCCAGCAGCGTTGACAGACCAAACTATGGCTACACCTTC,CASSVDRPNYGYTF
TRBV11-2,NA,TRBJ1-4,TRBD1,TGTGCCAGCAGCTCGAACAGGGGATTTGAAAAACTGTTTTTT,CASSSNRGFEKLFF
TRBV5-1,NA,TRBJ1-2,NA,TGCGCCAGCAGCAGGGGACACCCGGAGGAAGGCTACACCTTC,CASSRGHPEEGYTF
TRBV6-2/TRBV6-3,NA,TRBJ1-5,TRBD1,TGTGCCAGCAGTTTCCCGCAGGGGGGCCTCGACAATCAGCCCCAGCATTTT,CASSFPQGGLDNQPQHF
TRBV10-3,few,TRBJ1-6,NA,TGTGCCATCGCCCAGGCCAGGGGAGGGAATTCACCCCTCCACTTT,CAIAQARGGNSPLHF